This T cell receptor (beta chain) was obtained from a study of technical replicates of blood from a handful of donors. Only in-frame clones appear in the TCRdb table, and some are missing; sequencing was by immunoSEQ multiplex PCR. Found here are about 83,000 clones, around 90% of them singletons; the top ten hold more than 0.2%. Trimming removed 4 bases from V and 0 bases from J; junction bases left unmatched: 8. CDR1 is MNHNS and CDR2 is SASEGT in the germline V gene. This CDR3 comprises 16 residues. Sequences were obtained from T cells isolated from PBMCs. The TCR sequence derives from a human donor in good health. V and J are TRBV6-1 and TRBJ2-7; 8 bases map to TRBD1. The CDR3 sequence: CASSAKGQGISYEQYF. CDR3 bases: TGTGCCAGCAGTGCCAAAGGACAGGGTATCTCCTACGAGCAGTACTTC.